The 13 T cell receptor beta chains below all came from one sample that was sequenced in a study of OX40 agonist ivuxolimab in advanced cancers. Sequencing was performed with immunoSEQ multiplex PCR; in TCRdb, only in-frame clones are kept and a portion is missing. The sample lists about 93,000 clones, about 92% occurring once. The material was CD4+ or CD8+ T cells sorted from blood, obtained in a trial of the OX40 agonist ivuxolimab. These receptors were obtained from an adult with an advanced solid tumor such as melanoma, head and neck, liver or kidney cancer.

Concerning this clone itself: Other DNA sequences in this specimen translate into the identical CDR3. The gene calls are TRBV19 and TRBJ1-1; D is undetermined. Trimming stripped 1 base from V and 1 base from J, with 7 bases between. The CDR3 is made up of 14 amino acids. Germline V gene sequence: CDR1 LNHDA, CDR2 SQIVND (reference sequence). The CDR3 bases are TGTGCCAGTAGTATAGTACAGCAGAACACTGAAGCTTTCTTT. It specifies CASSIVQQNTEAFF.

The rearrangement uses TRBV5-1 and TRBJ2-3; D might be TRBD2 (6 bases). CDR1 is SGHRS, CDR2 YFSETQ, per germline. CDR3 length: 18 residues. The germline V and J ends were trimmed by 4 bases and 0 bases, with 21 bases remaining between them. The CDR3 here is CASSPESVGDSSTDTQYF. The DNA of the CDR3 is TGCGCCAGCAGCCCCGAATCGGTGGGGGACTCTAGCACAGATACGCAGTATTTT.

This chain uses TRBV30 with TRBJ2-2; 8 bases fit TRBD1. The V segment lost 4 bases and the J segment 6 bases; nucleotides outside the gene matches: 7. CDR1 GTSNPN and CDR2 SVGIG come from the germline V gene (reference sequence). This CDR3 spans 14 amino acids. As DNA, the CDR3 is TGTGCCTGGAAAGACAGGGGTTTTCCCGGGGAGCTGTTTTTT. Protein sequence: CAWKDRGFPGELFF.

This clone was seen repeatedly, ten times or more. This chain uses TRBV9 with TRBJ2-1; 11 nucleotides line up with TRBD2. CDR3 size: 15 residues. The ends lost 4 bases at V and 3 bases at J; junction bases unmatched: 3. Germline lookup yields CDR1 SGDLS and CDR2 YYNGEE. The CDR3 DNA reads TGTGCCAGCAGCCCACTAGCGGGAGACTACAATGAGCAGTTCTTC. Protein: CASSPLAGDYNEQFF.

J is TRBJ2-3 and V is TRBV18; TRBD2 matches 8 bases. This CDR3 has 16 residues. J gave up 1 base and V 4 bases, and 7 bases lay outside the gene matches. Per germline, CDR1 KGHSH and CDR2 LQKENI. The CDR3 spells CASSLWVAGRTDTQYF. The CDR3 nucleotides are TGTGCCAGCTCACTGTGGGTAGCGGGGCGCACAGATACGCAGTATTTT.

The V call is TRBV5-6, the J call TRBJ2-1; TRBD2 might be the D (6 bases). Per germline, CDR1 SGHDT and CDR2 YYEEEE. V was shortened by 1 base and J by 2 bases, with 10 bases between the two germline ends. The CDR3 is 15 amino acids. CDR3 residues: CASSLNSGAYNEQFF. CDR3 nucleotides: TGTGCCAGCAGCTTGAATAGCGGTGCCTACAATGAGCAGTTCTTC.

The chain carries TRBV5-4 and TRBJ2-1; TRBD2 matches at 10 bases. The CDR3 extends over 16 amino acids. The junction had 6 bases not matched to a gene; V was cut back by 0 bases and J by 6 bases. Germline CDR1 and CDR2: SGHNT and YYREEE (reference sequence). The CDR3 region has the DNA TGTGCCAGCAGCTTGGAAGCTAGCGGGAGAGGCAATGAGCAGTTCTTC. Translated, it gives CASSLEASGRGNEQFF. Using reference TRBV5-4 and TRBJ2-1 for the parts outside the CDR3, the full variable domain is ETGVTQSPTHLIKTRGQQVTLRCSSQSGHNTVSWYQQALGQGPQFIFQYYREEENGRGNFPPRFSGLQFPNYSSELNVNALELDDSALYLCASSLEASGRGNEQFFGPGTRLTVL.

The chain employs TRBV5-1 and TRBJ2-3; 9 bases map to TRBD1. The CDR3 is made up of 16 amino acids. J was trimmed by 3 bases and V by 4 bases; bases with no gene match: 9. Germline V gives CDR1 SGHRS, CDR2 YFSETQ. The DNA for the CDR3 is TGCGCCAGCAGCAGAGACAGGGGGGGACCAACAGATACGCAGTATTTT. Protein product: CASSRDRGGPTDTQYF.

The CDR3: CASSPVMVGPYGYTF. Written as DNA, the CDR3 is TGTGCCAGCAGCCCCGTCATGGTCGGACCTTATGGCTACACCTTC. The V gene is TRBV9, the J gene TRBJ1-2; the D is unclear. The germline V gene encodes CDR1 SGDLS and CDR2 YYNGEE. V lost 4 bases and J 5 bases, leaving 18 bases between the germline ends. This CDR3 contains 15 residues.

This rearrangement joins TRBV5-1 to TRBJ2-7; 7 nucleotides align to TRBD2. V gave up 4 bases and J gave up 7 bases; unmatched junction bases: 14. This CDR3 comprises 15 residues. The V gene's germline CDR1 is SGHRS and CDR2 YFSETQ. The CDR3 sequence is CASSPRGGAFREQYF. The DNA for the CDR3 is TGCGCCAGCAGCCCGAGGGGAGGGGCGTTTCGGGAGCAGTACTTC.

The chain is built from TRBV18 and TRBJ2-2; perhaps TRBD2 as D (6 bases). The length of the CDR3 is 14 residues. Trimming removed 3 bases from V and 3 bases from J, with 8 bases in between. Germline-derived CDR1 and CDR2 are KGHSH and LQKENI. CDR3 amino acids: CASSPRGDTGELFF. Written as DNA, the CDR3 is TGTGCCAGCTCACCGCGGGGTGACACCGGGGAGCTGTTTTTT.

The V gene is TRBV11-3, the J gene TRBJ1-1; D ambiguous. This CDR3 is built from 13 residues. Trimming cost V 2 bases and J 1 base, with 5 bases left between them. Germline V lookup: CDR1 SGHNT, CDR2 YENEEA. For the CDR3, the DNA is TGTGCCAGCAGCTTAACAGAGAACACTGAAGCTTTCTTT. This codes for CASSLTENTEAFF.

This clone was seen once. The chain couples TRBV25-1 to TRBJ1-1; perhaps TRBD1 as D (5 bases). Germline CDR1 is MGHDK and CDR2 is SYGVNS. The ends were cut back, 4 bases at V and 1 base at J, with 13 bases in the middle. This CDR3 contains 15 residues. The CDR3 protein is CASSGGVWANTEAFF. CDR3 bases: TGTGCCAGCAGTGGAGGGGTTTGGGCGAACACTGAAGCTTTCTTT.